There are many counts of the clone carrying this T cell receptor (beta chain). Its matching antigen is unknown. The data derive from a study of regulatory T cells in long-lasting Graves disease. Germline V gene data show CDR1 as MDHEN and CDR2 as SYDVKM. CDR3 length: 15 amino acids. V trimming: 9 bases; J trimming: 4 bases; junction bases outside the gene matches: 11. For TCR beta, libraries came from iRepertoire HTBI primers and Arm-PCR of CDR3 regions. TCRdb itself ran the multiplex PCR reads through MiXCR, one entry per CDR3 protein. The top ten hold roughly a fifth of the sample, which has about 330,000 distinct CDR3 sequences, roughly 16% seen once. Whole-study findings and limits: The sample size was small, and this may have reduced accuracy. Preferential use of TRBV28, TRBJ1-2 and TRBJ2-5 was seen in persistent disease.

Time point noted: newly diagnosed GD, antithyroid drugs for less than 3 months. Isolated PBMC RNA provided the starting material for the TCR library. The sample was also reused in another study, on T cells in Graves' hyperthyroidism and ophthalmopathy. That study adds: Graves' hyperthyroidism is called stable when ophthalmopathy does not progress within 18 months.

The chain joins TRBV28 to TRBJ2-3; the match to TRBD2 covers 9 bases. Source: peripheral blood mononuclear cells (PBMCs), taken at new diagnosis, from a patient treated with antithyroid drugs. This TCR was recovered from a woman younger than 30 with Graves disease. This CDR3 reads CASWGGGAGADTQYF. As DNA, the CDR3 is TGTGCCAGTTGGGGCGGGGGGGCCGGGGCAGATACGCAGTATTTT. The variable domain in full, with the rest retrieved from reference TRBV28 and TRBJ2-3, is DVKVTQSSRYLVKRTGEKVFLECVQDMDHENMFWYRQDPGLGLRLIYFSYDVKMKEKGDIPEGYSVSREKKERFSLILESASTNQTSMYLCASWGGGAGADTQYFGPGTRLTVL.